This is a list of T cell receptor beta chains from one sample in a study of T cells after yellow fever vaccination. Using its own MiXCR run on the 5' RACE reads, TCRdb lists one record per CDR3 protein. The repertoire holds approximately 610,000 distinct CDR3 sequences, with around 16% as singletons. This specimen was PBMCs, taken 5 days after the first yellow fever vaccination. The receptors originated from a man aged 18-30 years who received the YFV17D yellow fever vaccine. The CDR3 runs from the conserved cysteine through the conserved F or W. D genes are given only for firm matches. The size entry is marked missing in some rows and otherwise reads once, few, many or a size class.

clone_size d_call cdr3_length j_call v_call cdr3_aa cdr3_nt
many TRBD1 15 TRBJ2-7 TRBV6-5 CASSYAGQGAYEQYF TGTGCCAGCAGTTACGCAGGTCAGGGGGCCTACGAGCAGTACTTC
NA TRBD2 14 TRBJ2-1 TRBV7-2 CASSLAAGANEQFF TGTGCCAGCAGCTTAGCAGCGGGGGCAAATGAGCAGTTCTTC
few NA 13 TRBJ2-1 TRBV12-3/TRBV12-4 CASSSRGLNEQFF TGTGCCAGCAGTTCACGGGGCCTCAATGAGCAGTTCTTC
NA TRBD2 15 TRBJ2-1 TRBV2 CASRGRGTKYNEQFF TGTGCCAGCAGAGGCAGAGGGACTAAGTACAATGAGCAGTTCTTC
NA NA 15 TRBJ2-7 TRBV12-5 CASGWTSGSIYEQYF TGTGCTAGTGGTTGGACTTCGGGCAGTATCTACGAGCAGTACTTC
many NA 14 TRBJ2-2 TRBV6-5 CASSYTVSTGELFF TGTGCCAGCAGTTACACAGTTTCCACCGGGGAGCTGTTTTTT
NA TRBD1 17 TRBJ2-6 TRBV18 CASSPTGYSSGANVLTF TGTGCCAGCTCACCGACAGGGTATAGCTCTGGGGCCAACGTCCTGACTTTC
few NA 15 TRBJ1-1 TRBV7-6 CASSLLVGADTEAFF TGTGCCAGCAGCTTATTAGTGGGGGCCGACACTGAAGCTTTCTTT
few TRBD1 11 TRBJ1-2 TRBV29-1 CSGQGAQGYTF TGCAGCGGTCAGGGGGCGCAGGGCTACACCTTC
few NA 16 TRBJ2-2 TRBV9 CASSPPGGLSTGELFF TGTGCCAGCAGCCCTCCAGGGGGGCTAAGCACCGGGGAGCTGTTTTTT
few TRBD1 19 TRBJ2-3 TRBV12-3/TRBV12-4 CASTPWAIRDRDSTDTQYF TGTGCCAGCACCCCATGGGCCATAAGGGACAGAGACAGCACAGATACGCAGTATTTT
NA NA 13 TRBJ1-1 TRBV29-1 CSAALQGRAKAFF TGCAGCGCCGCCCTACAGGGAAGGGCGAAAGCTTTCTTT
NA NA 11 TRBJ1-2 TRBV20-1 CSARSLFGYTF TGCAGTGCTAGATCTCTTTTTGGCTACACCTTC
NA NA 13 TRBJ2-3 TRBV18 CASLGQREDTQYF TGTGCCAGCCTGGGACAAAGAGAAGATACGCAGTATTTT
NA NA 13 TRBJ1-3 TRBV6-1 CASSEDGGNTIYF TGTGCCAGCAGTGAAGATGGCGGAAACACCATATATTTT
few NA 12 TRBJ2-5 TRBV5-1 CASSEPEETQYF TGCGCCAGCAGCGAACCGGAAGAGACCCAGTACTTC
NA TRBD1 13 TRBJ2-7 TRBV7-6 CASSNGQGYEQYF TGTGCCAGCAGCAACGGACAGGGCTACGAGCAGTACTTC
NA NA 15 TRBJ2-3 TRBV20-1 CSARDIAYSTDTQYF TGCAGTGCTAGAGATATAGCGTATAGCACAGATACGCAGTATTTT
NA TRBD1 15 TRBJ2-5 TRBV7-8 CASSFSGQGRKTQYF TGTGCCAGCAGCTTCTCGGGACAGGGTAGGAAGACCCAGTACTTC
NA NA 13 TRBJ1-5 TRBV6-2/TRBV6-3 CASSYSAGQPQHF TGTGCCAGCAGTTACTCGGCCGGGCAGCCCCAGCATTTT
NA NA 14 TRBJ2-3 TRBV3-1 CASSQETGPDTQYF TGTGCCAGCAGCCAAGAGACAGGTCCCGATACGCAGTATTTT
NA NA 12 TRBJ2-7 TRBV12-3/TRBV12-4 CASGSLAYEQYF TGTGCCAGCGGGTCTCTTGCCTACGAGCAGTACTTC
few NA 14 TRBJ2-2 TRBV5-1 CASSWGGDTGELFF TGCGCCAGCAGCTGGGGAGGCGACACCGGGGAGCTGTTTTTT
NA NA 15 TRBJ1-1 TRBV20-1 CSARDPGTRLREAFF TGCAGTGCTAGAGATCCGGGGACCCGTCTGAGGGAAGCTTTCTTT
few TRBD1 15 TRBJ1-2 TRBV5-5 CASNPGQGRWDGYTF TGTGCCAGCAATCCGGGACAGGGAAGATGGGATGGCTACACCTTC
NA NA 13 TRBJ1-2 TRBV5-1 CASSLEVDYGYTF TGCGCCAGCAGCTTGGAAGTGGACTATGGCTACACCTTC
NA TRBD2 15 TRBJ2-3 TRBV20-1 CSATKAGGLTDTQYF TGCAGTGCTACAAAAGCGGGGGGGCTGACAGATACGCAGTATTTT
NA NA 15 TRBJ2-3 TRBV24-1 CATSDPGTRGDTQYF TGTGCCACCAGTGACCCCGGGACCCGCGGAGATACGCAGTATTTT
few NA 13 TRBJ2-5 TRBV4-1 CASSQPQGETQYF TGCGCCAGCAGCCAGCCCCAAGGAGAGACCCAGTACTTC
NA NA 13 TRBJ1-2 TRBV18 CASSAPQGLGYTF TGTGCCAGCTCGGCGCCCCAGGGGCTCGGCTACACCTTC
few NA 12 TRBJ2-3 TRBV20-1 CSASEQTDTQYF TGCAGTGCTAGTGAACAGACAGATACGCAGTATTTT
few NA 15 TRBJ1-2 TRBV10-3 CAISDRSLRGYGYTF TGTGCCATCAGTGACCGGTCCTTGAGGGGCTATGGCTACACCTTC
few NA 13 TRBJ1-1 TRBV9 CASSVRLVGEAFF TGTGCCAGCAGCGTCCGTTTGGTCGGCGAAGCTTTCTTT
NA NA 14 TRBJ2-1 TRBV6-1 CASSNSAFSNEQFF TGTGCCAGCAGTAACAGTGCATTCAGCAATGAGCAGTTCTTC
NA NA 17 TRBJ2-6 TRBV5-1 CASRVSGLLSGANVLTF TGCGCCAGCAGGGTATCGGGACTTCTCTCTGGGGCCAACGTCCTGACTTTC
many NA 13 TRBJ2-1 TRBV28 CASRAQGSHEQFF TGTGCCAGCAGGGCACAGGGTTCGCATGAGCAGTTCTTC
once TRBD2 16 TRBJ2-5 TRBV6-2/TRBV6-3 CASSFGGGAFQETQYF TGTGCCAGCAGTTTCGGCGGGGGGGCCTTCCAAGAGACCCAGTACTTC
NA NA 15 TRBJ1-3 TRBV10-3 CAISGSMHSGNTIYF TGTGCCATCAGTGGCTCCATGCACTCTGGAAACACCATATATTTT
many TRBD2 14 TRBJ2-7 TRBV7-2 CASSFGRGYHEQYF TGTGCCAGCAGCTTCGGGCGGGGGTACCACGAGCAGTACTTC
NA NA 15 TRBJ2-1 TRBV6-1 CASRSRDSPLRGQFF TGTGCCAGCAGATCCCGGGACAGCCCTCTGCGGGGTCAGTTCTTC